The present TCR beta chain was sequenced within a study of patients and donors after allogeneic stem cell transplantation. MiXCR was run by TCRdb on the RT-PCR reads, yielding one entry per CDR3 protein. This table holds 17,000 or so distinct CDR3 sequences, 27% found once. The CDR3 is 17 residues long. V shed 6 bases, J shed 2 bases, and the junction held 10 bases outside the gene matches. This clonotype was seen at least ten times. This receptor was taken from a human donor who was either an allogeneic HSCT recipient or a stem cell or donor lymphocyte infusion donor (not recorded which). It is not recorded whose cells these are; they may come from a transplant donor. The chain couples TRBV12-3 or TRBV12-4 to TRBJ1-5; 10 bases are a match to TRBD1. Sequencing was done on a sample of blood, either unsorted or a sorted T cell fraction (not recorded which). CDR3 bases: TGTGCCAGCAGCGCTCAGACCGGGACAGGGGGCAATCAGCCCCAGCATTTT. This gives the protein CASSAQTGTGGNQPQHF.